This passage covers 3 T cell receptor beta chains from one sample sequenced in a study of response to subunit inactivated influenza vaccine. Each CDR3 protein gets one entry after TCRdb re-called the RT-PCR reads with MiXCR. The profile shows more than 700,000 distinct CDR3 sequences, less than 25% of them singletons. Here the sequenced sample was PBMCs from blood, taken around 5 days after vaccination. The receptors stem from a man over 45 who received an inactivated influenza vaccine.

The chain uses TRBV6-1 and TRBJ2-2, with 7 bases identical to TRBD1. Trimming at V came to 6 bases and at J to 6 bases, leaving 13 bases not matched to a gene. This CDR3 region has 16 residues. Germline assignment: CDR1 MNHNS and CDR2 SASEGT. CDR3 DNA: TGTGCCAGCAGAATTACCGGGACAGCAGCCGCCGGGGAGCTGTTTTTT. It encodes CASRITGTAAAGELFF.

This clonotype occurred a few times. This chain joins TRBV20-1 and TRBJ1-4; D possibly corresponds to TRBD1 (6 bases). This CDR3 is built from 14 residues. The germline gives CDR1 DFQATT, CDR2 SNEGSKA (reference sequence). V was cut by 0 bases and J by 7 bases, with 12 bases left in between. In DNA, the CDR3 is TGCAGTGCTAGAGATCCCAGGGGTAGTGAAAAACTGTTTTTT. Protein product: CSARDPRGSEKLFF.

The V gene is TRBV6-6, the J gene TRBJ2-5; TRBD2 agrees at 7 bases. V was clipped by 8 bases and J by 3 bases; unmatched bases: 3. CDR3 length: 12 amino acids. CDR1 and CDR2 from the germline V gene are MNHNY and SVGAGI (reference sequence). As DNA, the CDR3 is TGTGCCAGCCGACTAGCCGAAGAGACCCAGTACTTC. Protein product: CASRLAEETQYF.